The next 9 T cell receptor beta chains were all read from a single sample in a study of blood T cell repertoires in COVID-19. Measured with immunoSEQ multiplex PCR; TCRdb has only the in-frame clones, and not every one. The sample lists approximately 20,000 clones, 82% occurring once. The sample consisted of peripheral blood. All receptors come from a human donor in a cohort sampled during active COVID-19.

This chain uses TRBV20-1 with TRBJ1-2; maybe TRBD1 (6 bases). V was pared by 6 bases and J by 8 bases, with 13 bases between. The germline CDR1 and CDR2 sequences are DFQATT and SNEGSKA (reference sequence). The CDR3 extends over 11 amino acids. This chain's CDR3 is CSAPDSPGYTF. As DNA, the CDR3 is TGCAGTGCCCCGGACAGTCCGGGCTACACCTTC.

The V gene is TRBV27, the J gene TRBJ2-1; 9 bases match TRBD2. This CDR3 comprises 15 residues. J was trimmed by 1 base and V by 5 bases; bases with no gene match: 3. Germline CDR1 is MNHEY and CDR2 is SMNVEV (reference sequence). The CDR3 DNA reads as TGTGCCAGCAGTGTGCTAGCGGGGTCCTACAATGAGCAGTTCTTC. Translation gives CASSVLAGSYNEQFF.

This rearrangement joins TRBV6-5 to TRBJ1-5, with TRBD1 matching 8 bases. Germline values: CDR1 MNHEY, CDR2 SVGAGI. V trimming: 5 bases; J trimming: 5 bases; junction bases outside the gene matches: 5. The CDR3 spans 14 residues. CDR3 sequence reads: CASSRTGSHQPQHF. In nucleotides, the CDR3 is TGTGCCAGCAGTCGGACAGGGTCCCATCAGCCCCAGCATTTT.

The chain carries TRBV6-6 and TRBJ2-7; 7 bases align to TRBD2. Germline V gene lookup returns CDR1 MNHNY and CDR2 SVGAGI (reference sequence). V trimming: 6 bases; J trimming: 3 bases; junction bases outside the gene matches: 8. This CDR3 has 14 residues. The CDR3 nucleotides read TGTGCCAGCAGCGTAGCGGGTAAATTCTACGAGCAGTACTTC. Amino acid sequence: CASSVAGKFYEQYF.

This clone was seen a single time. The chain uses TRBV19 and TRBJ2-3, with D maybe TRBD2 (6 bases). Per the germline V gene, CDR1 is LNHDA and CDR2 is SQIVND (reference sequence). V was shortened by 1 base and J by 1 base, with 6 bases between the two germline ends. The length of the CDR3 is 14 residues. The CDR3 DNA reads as TGTGCCAGTAGTATAGCGGGGGGCACAGATACGCAGTATTTT. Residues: CASSIAGGTDTQYF. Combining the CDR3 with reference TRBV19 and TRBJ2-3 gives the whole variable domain DGGITQSPKYLFRKEGQNVTLSCEQNLNHDAMYWYRQDPGQGLRLIYYSQIVNDFQKGDIAEGYSVSREKKESFPLTVTSAQKNPTAFYLCASSIAGGTDTQYFGPGTRLTVL.

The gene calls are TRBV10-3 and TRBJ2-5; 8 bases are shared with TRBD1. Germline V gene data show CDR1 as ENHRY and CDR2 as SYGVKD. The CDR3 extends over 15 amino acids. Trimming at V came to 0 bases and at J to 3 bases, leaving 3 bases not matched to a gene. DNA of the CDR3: TGTGCCATCAGTGAGTCGAGGGACAGGAAAGAGACCCAGTACTTC. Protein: CAISESRDRKETQYF.

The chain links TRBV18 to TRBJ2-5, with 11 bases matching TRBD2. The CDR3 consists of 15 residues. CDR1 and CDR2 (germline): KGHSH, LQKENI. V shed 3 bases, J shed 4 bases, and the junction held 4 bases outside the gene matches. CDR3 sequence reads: CASSPSGRARETQYF. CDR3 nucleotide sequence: TGTGCCAGCTCACCTAGCGGGAGGGCCCGAGAGACCCAGTACTTC.

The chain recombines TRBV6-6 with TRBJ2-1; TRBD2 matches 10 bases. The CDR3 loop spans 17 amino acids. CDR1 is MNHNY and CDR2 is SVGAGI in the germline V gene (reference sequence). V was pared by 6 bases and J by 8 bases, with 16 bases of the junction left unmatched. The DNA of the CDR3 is TGTGCCAGCAGGCGATTAGCGGGAGGTCTCTCTGGCGATGAGCAGTTCTTC. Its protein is CASRRLAGGLSGDEQFF.

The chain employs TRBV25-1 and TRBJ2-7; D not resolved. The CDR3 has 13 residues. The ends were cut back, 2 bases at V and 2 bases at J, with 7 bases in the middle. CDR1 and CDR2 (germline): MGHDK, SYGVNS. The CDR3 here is CASSEQEPYEQYF. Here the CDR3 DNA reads TGTGCCAGCAGTGAACAGGAACCCTACGAGCAGTACTTC.